This is a list of T cell receptor beta chains from one sample in a study of early T cells in non-severe SARS-CoV-2 infection. TCRdb reprocessed the 5' RACE reads via MiXCR and lists one record per CDR3 protein. In the table there are around 67,000 distinct CDR3 sequences, around 10% of which are singletons. Sequencing was done on a sample of whole blood. The receptors derive from an adult who was a healthcare worker with PCR-confirmed SARS-CoV-2 infection or an uninfected control (not recorded which). Both conserved end residues are part of each CDR3. D genes are given only for firm matches. Some rows have no size entry. The others give once, few or many, or a class for an expanded clone.

clone_size	v_call	j_call	d_call	cdr3_aa	cdr3_nt
many	TRBV29-1	TRBJ2-7	NA	CSVELVGYEQYF	TGCAGCGTTGAATTGGTCGGGTATGAGCAGTACTTC
few	TRBV15	TRBJ1-5	NA	CATSRDPDQPQHF	TGTGCCACCAGCAGAGATCCCGATCAGCCCCAGCATTTT
many	TRBV18	TRBJ2-5	TRBD1	CASSSRPAGTGGQETQYF	TGTGCCAGCTCATCCCGCCCCGCCGGGACAGGGGGCCAAGAGACCCAGTACTTC
many	TRBV6-6	TRBJ1-1	NA	CASSYDGGNTEAFF	TGTGCCAGCAGTTACGATGGGGGCAACACTGAAGCTTTCTTT
many	TRBV5-1	TRBJ2-2	TRBD2	CASSSAGLAGAGELFF	TGCGCCAGCAGCTCAGCGGGACTAGCGGGGGCCGGGGAGCTGTTTTTT
NA	TRBV18	TRBJ1-3	NA	CASSPGISGNTIYF	TGTGCCAGCTCACCCGGTATCTCTGGAAACACCATATATTTT
many	TRBV12-3/TRBV12-4	TRBJ1-2	NA	CASSFSGDFNYGYTF	TGTGCCAGCAGTTTTTCAGGGGATTTTAACTATGGCTACACCTTC
many	TRBV15	TRBJ2-7	TRBD2	CATSRDQTSGTYEQYF	TGTGCCACCAGCAGAGATCAAACTAGCGGGACCTACGAGCAGTACTTC
many	TRBV2	TRBJ1-6	NA	CASSEGRGGRNSPLHF	TGTGCCAGCAGTGAAGGAAGGGGGGGTCGGAATTCACCCCTCCACTTT
many	TRBV18	TRBJ2-5	TRBD1	CASSPTGGQETQYF	TGTGCCAGCTCACCTACAGGGGGCCAAGAGACCCAGTACTTC
many	TRBV5-1	TRBJ2-7	NA	CASSPEPGEGPYEQYF	TGCGCCAGCAGCCCGGAGCCGGGGGAAGGCCCCTACGAGCAGTACTTC
many	TRBV28	TRBJ2-1	TRBD1	CASSTNGQGAGNEQFF	TGTGCCAGCAGTACCAACGGACAGGGGGCTGGGAATGAGCAGTTCTTC
many	TRBV29-1	TRBJ2-6	NA	CSVAGSGANVLTF	TGCAGCGTGGCGGGCTCTGGGGCCAACGTCCTGACTTTC
NA	TRBV6-2/TRBV6-3	TRBJ2-7	TRBD2	CASSHDWASGGNSYEQYF	TGCGCCAGCAGCCACGATTGGGCTAGCGGGGGCAACTCCTACGAGCAGTACTTC
many	TRBV5-1	TRBJ2-3	NA	CASSLVAGPNTQYF	TGCGCCAGCAGCTTGGTGGCAGGGCCGAATACGCAGTATTTT
NA	TRBV30	TRBJ2-7	NA	CAWSVPGAYEQYF	TGTGCCTGGAGTGTACCGGGGGCCTACGAGCAGTACTTC
many	TRBV4-1	TRBJ2-5	TRBD2	CASSRLLAAQETQYF	TGCGCCAGCAGCCGCTTACTAGCGGCCCAAGAGACCCAGTACTTC
few	TRBV4-1	TRBJ1-1	NA	CASSPDSPSTGGSTEAFF	TGCGCCAGCAGCCCAGACTCCCCCTCGACAGGCGGGAGCACTGAAGCTTTCTTT
few	TRBV6-5	TRBJ2-3	TRBD2	CASSRLAGDITDTQYF	TGTGCCAGCAGCAGACTAGCGGGAGATATCACAGATACGCAGTATTTT
many	TRBV6-5	TRBJ1-5	TRBD1	CASSYSTGGQPQHF	TGTGCCAGCAGTTACTCGACAGGGGGTCAGCCCCAGCATTTT
many	TRBV6-6	TRBJ1-1	TRBD1	CASIQQGLFTEAFF	TGTGCCAGCATCCAACAGGGGCTTTTCACTGAAGCTTTCTTT
many	TRBV10-2	TRBJ2-3	TRBD2	CASGRLADPTDTQYF	TGCGCCAGCGGACGACTAGCGGACCCCACAGATACGCAGTATTTT
many	TRBV27	TRBJ2-1	NA	CASSSDYLFGYEQFF	TGTGCCAGCAGTTCGGACTATCTATTTGGCTATGAGCAGTTCTTC
NA	TRBV6-2/TRBV6-3	TRBJ2-3	TRBD2	CASTNPPGLAGGDTQYF	TGTGCCAGCACCAACCCACCGGGACTAGCGGGAGGAGATACGCAGTATTTT
few	TRBV29-1	TRBJ2-3	TRBD2	CSVRAGAADTQYF	TGCAGCGTCCGAGCGGGAGCAGCAGATACGCAGTATTTT
many	TRBV12-5	TRBJ2-1	NA	CASGLVIGSVPHEQFF	TGTGCTAGTGGTTTGGTTATTGGGAGCGTCCCCCATGAGCAGTTCTTC
few	TRBV7-8	TRBJ2-2	TRBD1	CASSLGETQGITGELFF	TGTGCCAGCAGCTTAGGGGAGACACAGGGGATCACCGGGGAGCTGTTTTTT
NA	TRBV7-2	TRBJ2-5	TRBD1	CASSFNTPGQGFLETQYF	TGTGCCAGCAGCTTCAACACACCGGGACAGGGTTTTCTGGAGACCCAGTACTTC
NA	TRBV12-3/TRBV12-4	TRBJ1-2	NA	CASSTTGRHGYTF	TGTGCCAGCAGCACAACAGGGAGGCATGGCTACACCTTC
once	TRBV29-1	TRBJ1-1	NA	CSAWDRLMNTEAFF	TGCAGCGCCTGGGACCGCCTAATGAACACTGAAGCTTTCTTT
many	TRBV11-3	TRBJ1-1	TRBD1	CASSLPRQGRTEAFF	TGTGCCAGCAGCCTTCCACGACAGGGAAGGACTGAAGCTTTCTTT
NA	TRBV2	TRBJ1-2	TRBD1	CASSPDRAAGYTF	TGTGCCAGCAGTCCGGACAGGGCCGCTGGCTACACCTTC
NA	TRBV6-1	TRBJ1-5	NA	CASSVSNGQPQHF	TGTGCCAGCAGTGTATCAAACGGTCAGCCCCAGCATTTT
few	TRBV12-3/TRBV12-4	TRBJ1-1	NA	CASSFERNTEAFF	TGTGCCAGCAGTTTCGAGAGGAACACTGAAGCTTTCTTT
few	TRBV29-1	TRBJ1-1	NA	CSVVDRRMNTEAFF	TGCAGCGTGGTAGACAGGAGGATGAACACTGAAGCTTTCTTT
NA	TRBV2	TRBJ2-7	TRBD2	CASSQQSSGTDEQYF	TGTGCCAGCAGTCAGCAGTCTAGCGGGACCGATGAGCAGTACTTC
many	TRBV7-3	TRBJ1-1	TRBD1	CASSLKGGLIEDTEAFF	TGTGCCAGCAGCTTAAAAGGGGGCTTGATAGAGGACACTGAAGCTTTCTTT
many	TRBV18	TRBJ1-3	NA	CASSFDRRSSGNTIYF	TGTGCCAGCTCATTCGACAGGCGAAGCTCTGGAAACACCATATATTTT
many	TRBV18	TRBJ2-3	NA	CASSFRQTPSTDTQYF	TGTGCCAGCTCATTTCGACAGACCCCTAGCACAGATACGCAGTATTTT
few	TRBV5-5	TRBJ2-6	NA	CASSLGAMGSGANVLTF	TGTGCCAGCAGCTTGGGGGCCATGGGCTCTGGGGCCAACGTCCTGACTTTC
few	TRBV20-1	TRBJ2-6	TRBD1	CSARGDRANSGANVLTF	TGCAGTGCTAGAGGCGACAGGGCCAACTCTGGGGCCAACGTCCTGACTTTC
few	TRBV13	TRBJ2-1	NA	CASRDGTLDNEQFF	TGTGCCAGCAGAGACGGGACCCTAGACAATGAGCAGTTCTTC
many	TRBV11-3	TRBJ2-1	TRBD2	CASSLDLFTSGLYNEQFF	TGTGCCAGCAGCTTAGATCTTTTTACTAGCGGACTATACAATGAGCAGTTCTTC
many	TRBV12-3/TRBV12-4	TRBJ1-1	NA	CASRANIEEAFF	TGTGCCAGCAGGGCCAACATCGAAGAAGCTTTCTTT
NA	TRBV2	TRBJ1-5	NA	CASSSRQADQPQHF	TGTGCCAGCAGTAGTCGACAGGCCGATCAGCCCCAGCATTTT
many	TRBV5-6	TRBJ1-3	NA	CASSSAGGVSISENTIYF	TGTGCCAGCAGCTCCGCCGGCGGGGTTTCAATCTCTGAAAACACCATATATTTT
NA	TRBV6-6	TRBJ2-5	TRBD1	CASSSPDRVRPQYF	TGTGCCAGCAGTTCCCCGGACAGGGTGAGGCCCCAGTACTTC
many	TRBV19	TRBJ1-5	NA	CASSNVLDQPQHF	TGTGCCAGTAGTAATGTGTTGGACCAGCCCCAGCATTTT
many	TRBV9	TRBJ1-5	NA	CASSLTTGSAQHF	TGTGCCAGCAGCTTAACCACAGGGTCGGCCCAGCATTTT
few	TRBV7-9	TRBJ2-1	NA	CASSPEDVYRDEQFF	TGTGCCAGCAGCCCCGAGGACGTGTACCGCGATGAGCAGTTCTTC
many	TRBV12-3/TRBV12-4	TRBJ1-5	TRBD1	CASSFWGTGGQPQHF	TGTGCCAGCAGTTTCTGGGGGACAGGAGGCCAGCCCCAGCATTTT
many	TRBV20-1	TRBJ2-6	NA	CSASGPPRGAGANVLTF	TGCAGTGCTAGTGGTCCTCCCCGTGGGGCTGGGGCCAACGTCCTGACTTTC
many	TRBV12-3/TRBV12-4	TRBJ1-2	NA	CASSSRTAGYGYTF	TGTGCCAGCAGTTCCCGGACAGCTGGATATGGCTACACCTTC
few	TRBV28	TRBJ2-1	TRBD2	CASSSSGTGYNEQFF	TGTGCCAGCAGTTCTAGCGGGACGGGATACAATGAGCAGTTCTTC